This is a list of T cell receptor beta chains from one sample in a study of human T cells and chemical hapten exposure. TCRdb used MiXCR to reprocess the RACE reads, holding one entry per CDR3 protein. The repertoire holds 180,000 or so distinct CDR3 sequences, with 13% to 15% as singletons. Sequenced here: whole blood, sampled in connection with sensitization to the hapten diphenylcyclopropenone (DPC). The source of these receptors is a woman aged 25 to 39 with alopecia areata. Some clones in this sample may be carry-over from other donors' samples. Each CDR3 is given with its conserved first and last residue. D genes are given only for firm matches. A clone size is listed for some rows: how often the clone was seen (once, few, many), or a class if it is expanded.

clone_size | j_call | v_call | d_call | cdr3_nt | cdr3_aa
few | TRBJ1-5 | TRBV7-9 | - | TGTGCCAGCAGCTCGTTCGCCCTGGGGCCCCAGCATTTT | CASSSFALGPQHF
few | TRBJ2-1 | TRBV5-6 | - | TGTGCCAGCAGCTACAGGCCCAATGAGCAGTTCTTC | CASSYRPNEQFF
few | TRBJ2-2 | TRBV6-5 | TRBD1 | TGTGCCAGCAGTTACTCGACAGGGCTGGGGGAGCTGTTTTTT | CASSYSTGLGELFF
- | TRBJ2-3 | TRBV29-1 | TRBD2 | TGCAGCGTTGTAAGGCTAGCGGGAGGAGATACGCAGTATTTT | CSVVRLAGGDTQYF
- | TRBJ1-1 | TRBV28 | - | TGTGCCAGCAGGGAGGGGGGACAGAACACTGAAGCTTTCTTT | CASREGGQNTEAFF
few | TRBJ1-1 | TRBV4-1 | - | TGCGCCAGCAGCCAGGACCGAGGGGGGCTGAAAAGGGCTTTCTTT | CASSQDRGGLKRAFF
few | TRBJ2-7 | TRBV13 | TRBD2 | TGTGCCAGCAGCTCCATGTTAGCGGGAGGGCCGGCTGAGCAGTACTTC | CASSSMLAGGPAEQYF
few | TRBJ2-1 | TRBV28 | TRBD1 | TGTGCCAGCAGTACCGTGACAGGGGAGTTCTTC | CASSTVTGEFF
- | TRBJ2-5 | TRBV6-5 | TRBD1 | TGTGCCAGCAGTGGGACAGGGTCATCTCTACAGCAGTACTTC | CASSGTGSSLQQYF
- | TRBJ1-1 | TRBV12-3/TRBV12-4 | - | TGTGCCAGCAGTTCTCACCTGGTAGAAGCTTTCTTT | CASSSHLVEAFF
few | TRBJ1-4 | TRBV5-1 | - | TGCGCCAGCAGCGTACGACCCCGGAATGAAAAACTGTTTTTT | CASSVRPRNEKLFF
few | TRBJ2-5 | TRBV29-1 | TRBD2 | TGCAGCGTGGGACTAGCGGGGGAGACCCAGTACTTC | CSVGLAGETQYF
few | TRBJ2-3 | TRBV5-1 | - | TGCGTCAGCAGCCGGAGCCTGGGGGATACGCAGTATTTT | CVSSRSLGDTQYF
- | TRBJ2-2 | TRBV7-2 | - | TGTGCCAGCAGCTTAGCGCTAGCGTCGAGCGGGGAGCTGTTTTTT | CASSLALASSGELFF
few | TRBJ1-2 | TRBV9 | - | TGTGCCAGCAGCGTAGGGGAAGACTATGGCTACACCTTC | CASSVGEDYGYTF
few | TRBJ2-3 | TRBV5-1 | - | TGCGCCAGCAGCTTGGGGCAGATTTTGGATACGCAGTATTTT | CASSLGQILDTQYF
few | TRBJ1-5 | TRBV19 | - | TGTGCCAGTACCCCCGGGGGGATCAGCAATCAGCCCCAGCATTTT | CASTPGGISNQPQHF
many | TRBJ1-1 | TRBV9 | - | TGTGCCAGCAGCCCCCGGACCGGGGCGGACACTGAAGCTTTCTTT | CASSPRTGADTEAFF
few | TRBJ1-1 | TRBV20-1 | - | TGCAGTGCTAGAGATCCCTTGAACACTGAAGCTTTCTTT | CSARDPLNTEAFF
many | TRBJ1-5 | TRBV7-8 | TRBD1 | TGTGCCAGCAGCCCCACGCCTCCGGGACAGGCTAACAATCAGCCCCAGCATTTT | CASSPTPPGQANNQPQHF
few | TRBJ2-2 | TRBV7-7 | TRBD2 | TGTGCTAGCAGCTTCGGCCGGGTAACTAGCGTTAACACCGGGGAGCTGTTTTTT | CASSFGRVTSVNTGELFF
many | TRBJ2-7 | TRBV18 | - | TGTGCCAGCTCACCGGGACCCCGAGTTACCTACGAGCAGTACTTC | CASSPGPRVTYEQYF
- | TRBJ2-1 | TRBV4-2 | TRBD2 | TGTGCCAGCAGCCAAGATGGGACTAGAAAGGATGAGCAGTTCTTC | CASSQDGTRKDEQFF
few | TRBJ1-1 | TRBV11-1 | - | TGTGCCAGCAGGGGGTACACTGAAGCTTTCTTT | CASRGYTEAFF
- | TRBJ2-7 | TRBV5-1 | - | TGCGCCAGCAGCCCGAACAACTACGAGCAGTACTTC | CASSPNNYEQYF
few | TRBJ2-1 | TRBV7-8 | TRBD1 | TGTGCCAGCAGCTTCTGGGGACAGGGGGCCTTTAGCTCCTACAATGAGCAGTTCTTC | CASSFWGQGAFSSYNEQFF
- | TRBJ1-3 | TRBV6-1 | - | TGTGCCGGGGGGGGACCTGCCAGCCCAGGTGGAAACACCATATATTTT | CAGGGPASPGGNTIYF
- | TRBJ2-5 | TRBV6-6 | - | TGTGCCAGCAGTTACTCGAGTCCTGCTTCGTCGGGGACCCAGTACTTC | CASSYSSPASSGTQYF
many | TRBJ1-6 | TRBV5-8 | TRBD1 | TGTGCCAGCAGCTTGATTCTTGTCCAGGGGGTCTATAATTCACCCCTCCACTTT | CASSLILVQGVYNSPLHF
few | TRBJ1-2 | TRBV30 | - | TGTGCCGGACACGCTGAGGGCTACACCTTC | CAGHAEGYTF
few | TRBJ1-1 | TRBV29-1 | - | TGCAGCGTTGATGTACGTCTGAGAGCTTTCTTT | CSVDVRLRAFF
many | TRBJ1-1 | TRBV24-1 | - | TGTGCCACTCATGGTACCGGACGGAACACTGAAGCTTTCTTT | CATHGTGRNTEAFF
- | TRBJ2-5 | TRBV28 | - | TGTGCCAGCAGTTTCCCCGGGGCGAAGACCCAGTACTTC | CASSFPGAKTQYF
many | TRBJ1-1 | TRBV12-3/TRBV12-4 | - | TGTGCCAGCAGCTGGACGGGCATGAACACTGAAGCTTTCTTT | CASSWTGMNTEAFF
- | TRBJ1-1 | TRBV14 | - | TGTGCCAGCAGCCAAGGCAGATGGACTGAAGCTTTCTTT | CASSQGRWTEAFF
- | TRBJ2-5 | TRBV11-3 | - | TGTGCCAGCAGCTTAAGGGGCCAAGAGACCCAGTACTTC | CASSLRGQETQYF
few | TRBJ2-1 | TRBV6-2/TRBV6-3 | - | TGTGCCAGCAGTTACTCTTGGCAGGGCGGTGAGCAGTTCTTC | CASSYSWQGGEQFF
- | TRBJ1-5 | TRBV12-3/TRBV12-4 | - | TGTGCCAGCAGTAAAGCTCCCGTCGGAGGGAATCAGCCCCAGCATTTT | CASSKAPVGGNQPQHF
few | TRBJ1-3 | TRBV6-2/TRBV6-3 | - | TGTGCCAGCAGTTACGCCTTCTCTGGAAACACCATATATTTT | CASSYAFSGNTIYF
few | TRBJ1-1 | TRBV7-6 | - | TGTGCCAGCAGCTTAGGATCCACAACCCTGAACACTGAAGCTTTCTTT | CASSLGSTTLNTEAFF
few | TRBJ2-3 | TRBV5-1 | TRBD2 | TGCGCCAGCAGCTGGGGACTAGCAGATACGCAGTATTTT | CASSWGLADTQYF
few | TRBJ1-2 | TRBV19 | - | TGTGCCAGCGTGGACAGACGAATAAACTATGGCTACACCTTC | CASVDRRINYGYTF
- | TRBJ2-2 | TRBV6-2/TRBV6-3 | - | TGTGCCAGCAATAAAGGCACCGGGGAGCTGTTTTTT | CASNKGTGELFF
- | TRBJ2-1 | TRBV6-2/TRBV6-3 | TRBD2 | TGTGCCAGCAGTTATCCTCCGGGACTAGGGAGCTCCTACAATGAGCAGTTCTTC | CASSYPPGLGSSYNEQFF
- | TRBJ2-1 | TRBV7-2 | - | TGTGCCAGCAGCTTAGCGAACTACAATGAGCAGTTCTTC | CASSLANYNEQFF
- | TRBJ1-6 | TRBV28 | TRBD1 | TGTGCCAGCAGTTCGACAGGGCCCCGTTCACCCCTCCACTTT | CASSSTGPRSPLHF
- | TRBJ1-2 | TRBV28 | - | TGTGCCAGCAGTAGTGTACTAGGAAACAACTATGGCTACACCTTC | CASSSVLGNNYGYTF
- | TRBJ1-2 | TRBV6-1 | TRBD1 | TGTGCCAGCAGCCGGACAGGGGACTTCTATGGCTACACCTTC | CASSRTGDFYGYTF
many | TRBJ2-5 | TRBV3-1 | TRBD2 | TGTGCCAGCAGCACTAGCGGAGCACAAGAGACCCAGTACTTC | CASSTSGAQETQYF
few | TRBJ2-2 | TRBV10-3 | TRBD1 | TGTGCCATCAGAGGCCCGGGACAGGGACCCGGGGAGCTGTTTTTT | CAIRGPGQGPGELFF
few | TRBJ2-3 | TRBV10-3 | TRBD1 | TGTGCCATCAGTAGACAGGGTGCAACAGATACGCAGTATTTT | CAISRQGATDTQYF
few | TRBJ2-3 | TRBV7-2 | TRBD2 | TGTGCCAGCAGACGAACTAGCGGGGGCACAGATACGCAGTATTTT | CASRRTSGGTDTQYF
few | TRBJ1-3 | TRBV4-3 | - | TGCGCCAGCAGCCAAGATAGAGGAGGGACCGGAAACACCATATATTTT | CASSQDRGGTGNTIYF
many | TRBJ1-6 | TRBV10-2 | - | TGCGCCAGCAGTGAGTCGCAGGGAGAATCACCCCTCCACTTT | CASSESQGESPLHF
few | TRBJ2-7 | TRBV7-2 | TRBD2 | TGTGCCAGCAGCCGGGGAGTAGCGGGAGGGTCGAGGTCCCTCTACGAGCAGTACTTC | CASSRGVAGGSRSLYEQYF
- | TRBJ1-4 | TRBV28 | TRBD1 | TGTGCCAGCACCGCCGGGACAGCAAATGAAAAACTGTTTTTT | CASTAGTANEKLFF